The source of this T cell receptor beta chain is a study of CD8+ T cells in alopecia areata. Background on the study: Dosing spanned 6 to 18 months on tofacitinib, then 6 months off drug.

The treatment is: oral pan-JAK inhibitor, 5-10 mg twice daily. Following extraction, RNA underwent reverse transcription to cDNA, which served as the sequencing template. The protocol was immunoSEQ multiplex PCR, while the TCRdb copy is restricted to in-frame clones and leaves out a portion. The sample has some 150,000 clones, roughly 82% seen once. Source: CD8+ T cells sorted from blood, taken at week 4, from a patient treated with tofacitinib. This sequence was found in a human donor with alopecia areata.

CDR3 amino acids: CASSPRGSSYNEQFF. CDR3 sequence (DNA): TGTGCCAGCAGCCCCCGGGGGAGTTCCTACAATGAGCAGTTCTTC. J is TRBJ2-1 and V is TRBV7-8; tentative D call: TRBD2 (6 bases). With 5 bases removed from V and 1 base from J, the gap between germline ends came to 12 bases. This CDR3 contains 15 residues. CDR1 SGHVS and CDR2 FQNEAQ come from the germline V gene.